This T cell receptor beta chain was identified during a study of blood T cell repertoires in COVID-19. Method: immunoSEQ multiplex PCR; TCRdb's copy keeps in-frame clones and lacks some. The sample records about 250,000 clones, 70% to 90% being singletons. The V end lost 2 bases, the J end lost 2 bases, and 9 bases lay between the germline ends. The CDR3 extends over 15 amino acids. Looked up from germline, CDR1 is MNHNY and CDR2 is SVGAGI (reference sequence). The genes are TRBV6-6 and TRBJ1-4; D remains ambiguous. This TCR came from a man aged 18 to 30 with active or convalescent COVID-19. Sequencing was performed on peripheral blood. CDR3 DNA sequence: TGTGCCAGCAGTTACGGCGGTTATACTAATGAAAAACTGTTTTTT. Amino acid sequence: CASSYGGYTNEKLFF.